Listed here are 9 T cell receptor beta chains from one sample, sequenced in a study of siplizumab effects on memory and regulatory T cells. TCRdb keeps only in-frame clones here, not all; method: immunoSEQ multiplex PCR. The repertoire holds about 40,000 clones, with 89% as singletons. Sequenced sample: naive CD4+ T cells sorted from blood. These receptor sequences come from a human donor in good health.

This clone was counted only a few times. The chain joins TRBV7-2 to TRBJ1-6; the match to TRBD1 covers 11 bases. V lost 5 bases to trimming and J lost 7 bases; unmatched junction nucleotides: 4. The CDR3 has 15 residues. Germline CDR1 and CDR2: SGHTA and FQGNSA. The CDR3 DNA reads as TGTGCCAGCAGCCCGGGGACAGGGGGGAATTCACCCCTCCACTTT. Protein: CASSPGTGGNSPLHF. The full variable domain, its missing parts supplied by reference TRBV7-2 and TRBJ1-6, is GAGVSQSPSNKVTEKGKDVELRCDPISGHTALYWYRQSLGQGLEFLIYFQGNSAPDKSGLPSDRFSAERTGGSVSTLTIQRTQQEDSAVYLCASSPGTGGNSPLHFGNGTRLTVT.

The chain carries TRBV18 and TRBJ2-7; D gene unclear. Germline V gives CDR1 KGHSH, CDR2 LQKENI. The CDR3 extends over 13 amino acids. V was pared by 3 bases and J by 5 bases, with 11 bases between. The CDR3 region is CASSPLPGHEQYF. CDR3 in DNA: TGTGCCAGCTCACCTTTGCCGGGTCACGAGCAGTACTTC.

This chain joins TRBV19 and TRBJ1-5, with no clear D. The CDR3 is 16 amino acids. Germline loops: CDR1 LNHDA, CDR2 SQIVND (reference sequence). Trimming left V 5 bases short and J 2 bases short, with 16 bases between. The chain's CDR3 is CASSVSSGGGNQPQHF. In nucleotides, the CDR3 is TGTGCCAGTAGTGTCAGCTCGGGTGGAGGCAATCAGCCCCAGCATTTT.

The rearrangement links TRBV5-1 to TRBJ2-5, with D uncertain. Trimming removed 3 bases from V and 0 bases from J, with 9 bases in between. CDR3 length: 14 amino acids. CDR1 and CDR2 (germline): SGHRS, YFSETQ. CDR3 coding DNA: TGCGCCAGCAGCTCTGACGGATACCAAGAGACCCAGTACTTC. Protein: CASSSDGYQETQYF.

As to this clone: Other DNA variants within this sample encode the same CDR3. CDR3 DNA sequence: TGTGCCAGCTCACCACCTAGCACAGATACGCAGTATTTT. This translates into CASSPPSTDTQYF. The chain links TRBV18 to TRBJ2-3, with D unclear. Germline values: CDR1 KGHSH, CDR2 LQKENI. V lost 0 bases, J lost 0 bases, and 1 base lay in between. The CDR3 length is 13 residues.

This chain joins TRBV21-1 and TRBJ2-5. TRBV21-1 is designated a pseudogene. This CDR3 region has 15 residues. In nucleotides, the CDR3 is TGTGCCAGCAGCAAAGGTGGGGAATACCAAGAGACCCAGTACTTC. Protein sequence: CASSKGGEYQETQYF.

This sequence joins TRBV5-1 and TRBJ1-3; D not certain. The CDR3 loop spans 13 amino acids. CDR1 SGHRS and CDR2 YFSETQ come from the germline V gene. The ends were cut back, 2 bases at V and 0 bases at J, with 3 bases in the middle. The CDR3 is CASSFYSGNTIYF. The DNA for the CDR3 is TGCGCCAGCAGCTTTTACTCTGGAAACACCATATATTTT. The full variable domain, with the rest looked up from reference TRBV5-1 and TRBJ1-3, is KAGVTQTPRYLIKTRGQQVTLSCSPISGHRSVSWYQQTPGQGLQFLFEYFSETQRNKGNFPGRFSGRQFSNSRSEMNVSTLELGDSALYLCASSFYSGNTIYFGEGSWLTVV.

The chain links TRBV19 to TRBJ1-1; D unclear. Trimming removed 7 bases at V and 4 bases at J, with 16 bases between. CDR3 size: 14 residues. Germline V gene data show CDR1 as LNHDA and CDR2 as SQIVND (reference sequence). CDR3 residues: CASMYGVLTTEAFF. CDR3 DNA sequence: TGTGCCAGTATGTATGGGGTGCTAACCACTGAAGCTTTCTTT.

The CDR3 spells CASSLISSFPSYEQYF. The CDR3 DNA sequence: TGCGCCAGCAGCCTAATATCCTCATTTCCCTCATACGAGCAGTACTTC. The chain links TRBV5-1 to TRBJ2-7; D is ambiguous. The germline gives CDR1 SGHRS, CDR2 YFSETQ. This CDR3 region has 16 residues. The V gene lost 4 bases and the J gene lost 4 bases, with 21 bases spanning the gap.